This T cell receptor beta chain was sequenced for a study of cytomegalovirus exposure and HLA in healthy donors. The PCR had 60 Vbeta and 13 Jbeta primers. TCRdb's table, derived via immunoSEQ multiplex PCR, lists solely in-frame clones and lacks some. The sample data list under 90,000 clones. This CDR3 has 14 residues. The V gene's germline CDR1 is MNHEY and CDR2 SVGAGI. The trim removed 8 bases at V and 6 bases at J, leaving 10 bases unmatched. The chain links TRBV6-5 to TRBJ1-5, with 7 bases fitting TRBD1. This sequence originates from a female donor in good health and CMV-seropositive. The sample comprised PBMCs. The CDR3, as DNA: TGTGCCAGCGCTTCAGGGGGACGGGGTCAGCCCCAGCATTTT. It is translated as CASASGGRGQPQHF.